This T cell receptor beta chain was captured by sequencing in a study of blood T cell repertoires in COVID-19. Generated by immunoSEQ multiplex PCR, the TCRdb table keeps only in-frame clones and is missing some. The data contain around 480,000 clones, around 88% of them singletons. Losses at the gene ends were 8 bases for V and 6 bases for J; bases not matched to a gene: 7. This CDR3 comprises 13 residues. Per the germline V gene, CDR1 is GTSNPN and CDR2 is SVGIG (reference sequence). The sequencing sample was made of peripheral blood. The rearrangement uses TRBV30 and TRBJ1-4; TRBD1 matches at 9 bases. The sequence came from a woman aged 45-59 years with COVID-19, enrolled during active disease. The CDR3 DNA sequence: TGTGCCGGGCGGGACAGGGCTTATGAAAAACTGTTTTTT. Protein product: CAGRDRAYEKLFF.